The rows below give T cell receptor beta chains drawn from one sample of a study of OX40 agonist ivuxolimab in advanced cancers. Libraries were prepared by immunoSEQ multiplex PCR; TCRdb keeps only in-frame clonotypes and omits some of them. The data show fewer than 65,000 clones, with about nine tenths seen just once and around 20% held by the top ten. The starting material was CD4+ or CD8+ T cells sorted from blood, obtained in a trial of the OX40 agonist ivuxolimab. The receptor set was obtained from an adult with an advanced solid tumor such as melanoma, head and neck, liver or kidney cancer. The CDR3 runs from the conserved cysteine through the conserved F or W. Fields, in order: clone size, J gene, CDR3 length, V gene, D gene, CDR3 DNA, CDR3 protein. A D gene is named only where the DNA matches it firmly. The size entry is marked missing in some rows and otherwise reads once, few, many or a size class.

clone_size: .
j_call: TRBJ2-3
cdr3_length: 17
v_call: TRBV15
d_call: .
cdr3_nt: TGTGCCACCAGGCTAGTGCGGGGCTGGGAACACACAGATACGCAGTATTTT
cdr3_aa: CATRLVRGWEHTDTQYF

clone_size: .
j_call: TRBJ1-2
cdr3_length: 16
v_call: TRBV27
d_call: .
cdr3_nt: TGTGCCAGCAGTTTATCGTGGGGCAGCGACCCAAATGGCTACACCTTC
cdr3_aa: CASSLSWGSDPNGYTF

clone_size: few
j_call: TRBJ1-2
cdr3_length: 13
v_call: TRBV18
d_call: .
cdr3_nt: TGTGCCAGCTCTCCGACAGGAGGGTATGGCTACACCTTC
cdr3_aa: CASSPTGGYGYTF

clone_size: .
j_call: TRBJ1-5
cdr3_length: 14
v_call: TRBV13
d_call: TRBD1
cdr3_nt: TGTGCCAGCAGCAGGACAGGGATCAATCAGCCCCAGCATTTT
cdr3_aa: CASSRTGINQPQHF

clone_size: .
j_call: TRBJ2-1
cdr3_length: 12
v_call: TRBV7-2
d_call: .
cdr3_nt: TGTGCCAGCAGCTTTGGGACAAGTTCTTCGTTCTTC
cdr3_aa: CASSFGTSSSFF

clone_size: .
j_call: TRBJ1-4
cdr3_length: 15
v_call: TRBV11-2
d_call: TRBD1
cdr3_nt: TGTGCCAGCGGACTGGGACAGGGTAGAGATGAAAAACTGTTTTTT
cdr3_aa: CASGLGQGRDEKLFF

clone_size: medium-sized
j_call: TRBJ2-7
cdr3_length: 14
v_call: TRBV6-6
d_call: TRBD2
cdr3_nt: TGTGCCAGCAGTTACGTCCCGGGGGGCTACGAGCAGTACTTC
cdr3_aa: CASSYVPGGYEQYF

clone_size: .
j_call: TRBJ2-2
cdr3_length: 15
v_call: TRBV13
d_call: .
cdr3_nt: TGTGCCAGCAGCTTAGAGGGGACGAACACCGGGGAGCTGTTTTTT
cdr3_aa: CASSLEGTNTGELFF

clone_size: .
j_call: TRBJ2-1
cdr3_length: 12
v_call: TRBV7-8
d_call: .
cdr3_nt: TGTGCCAGCAGCTTAGACCGCAATGAGCAGTTCTTC
cdr3_aa: CASSLDRNEQFF

clone_size: .
j_call: TRBJ2-7
cdr3_length: 14
v_call: TRBV13
d_call: TRBD1
cdr3_nt: TGTGCCAGCAGCCTAGGACAGGTACTAAGGGAGCAGTACTTC
cdr3_aa: CASSLGQVLREQYF

clone_size: .
j_call: TRBJ1-3
cdr3_length: 14
v_call: TRBV4-1
d_call: .
cdr3_nt: TGCGCCAGCAGCCTCGGAGGGTCCGGAAACACCATATATTTT
cdr3_aa: CASSLGGSGNTIYF

clone_size: .
j_call: TRBJ1-5
cdr3_length: 13
v_call: TRBV27
d_call: .
cdr3_nt: TGTGCCAGCAGCACAGGGAATAATCAGCCCCAGCATTTT
cdr3_aa: CASSTGNNQPQHF

clone_size: .
j_call: TRBJ1-5
cdr3_length: 14
v_call: TRBV27
d_call: .
cdr3_nt: TGTGCCAGCAGCGGAGAGTATAGCAATCAGCCCCAGCATTTT
cdr3_aa: CASSGEYSNQPQHF

clone_size: .
j_call: TRBJ2-1
cdr3_length: 15
v_call: TRBV28
d_call: .
cdr3_nt: TGTGCCAGCAGTTTAACGAGGGGGGGCCCCAATGAGCAGTTCTTC
cdr3_aa: CASSLTRGGPNEQFF

clone_size: .
j_call: TRBJ1-1
cdr3_length: 17
v_call: TRBV19
d_call: .
cdr3_nt: TGTGCCAGTAGTCCCCGGGGGGCAGATTCTTGGAGCACTGAAGCTTTCTTT
cdr3_aa: CASSPRGADSWSTEAFF

clone_size: .
j_call: TRBJ2-7
cdr3_length: 15
v_call: TRBV5-1
d_call: .
cdr3_nt: TGCGCCAGCAGCTTGGGCTGGCAGCAGTACTACGAGCAGTACTTC
cdr3_aa: CASSLGWQQYYEQYF

clone_size: once
j_call: TRBJ1-6
cdr3_length: 16
v_call: TRBV7-9
d_call: .
cdr3_nt: TGTGCCAGCAGCCAACCCGTTTTTGTGGCTAATTCACCCCTCCACTTT
cdr3_aa: CASSQPVFVANSPLHF

clone_size: .
j_call: TRBJ2-1
cdr3_length: 13
v_call: TRBV7-2
d_call: .
cdr3_nt: TGTGCCAGCAGCTTAGGCGGCGGGAATGAGCAGTTCTTC
cdr3_aa: CASSLGGGNEQFF

clone_size: .
j_call: TRBJ1-2
cdr3_length: 17
v_call: TRBV27
d_call: .
cdr3_nt: TGTGCCAGCAGCACCCCCACCGGACAGTTCGATGTTTATGGCTACACCTTC
cdr3_aa: CASSTPTGQFDVYGYTF

clone_size: .
j_call: TRBJ2-1
cdr3_length: 14
v_call: TRBV28
d_call: .
cdr3_nt: TGTGCCAGCAGTTTAGGGGTTTCCACCGGTGAGCAGTTCTTC
cdr3_aa: CASSLGVSTGEQFF

clone_size: .
j_call: TRBJ2-7
cdr3_length: 17
v_call: TRBV30
d_call: .
cdr3_nt: TGTGCCTGGAGTGTTACTGCCGAGAGGCCGTATTCCTACGAGCAGTACTTC
cdr3_aa: CAWSVTAERPYSYEQYF